These 16 T cell receptor beta chains were all obtained from the same sample, sequenced in a study of blood T cell repertoires in COVID-19. Using immunoSEQ multiplex PCR, the repertoire was profiled, and TCRdb retains in-frame clones only, with some absent. The sample holds under 60,000 clones, around 89% seen once. Material: peripheral blood. The receptor set was obtained from a man between 60 and 70 years old with acute or convalescent COVID-19.

The CDR3 coding sequence is TGTGCCAGCAGCGTAGCGACAGGGTCCCTCTCTGGAAACACCATATATTTT. It is translated as CASSVATGSLSGNTIYF. V and J are TRBV9 and TRBJ1-3, with TRBD1 matching 7 bases. The V segment lost 0 bases and the J segment 0 bases; nucleotides outside the gene matches: 6. This CDR3 is built from 17 residues. Germline V gene data show CDR1 as SGDLS and CDR2 as YYNGEE.

The chain recombines TRBV5-6 with TRBJ1-1, with TRBD1 matching over 10 bases. V gave up 0 bases and J gave up 3 bases; unmatched junction bases: 8. The CDR3 runs 17 residues. CDR1 and CDR2 from the germline V gene are SGHDT and YYEEEE. This CDR3 is CASSLEVGQGRYTEAFF. CDR3 DNA sequence: TGTGCCAGCAGCTTGGAGGTGGGACAGGGGAGGTACACTGAAGCTTTCTTT.

CDR3 sequence reads: CASSRGNYGYTF. CDR3 sequence (DNA): TGTGCCAGTTCCAGGGGGAACTATGGCTACACCTTC. The chain links TRBV2 to TRBJ1-2, with 7 bases fitting TRBD1. Germline V gene data show CDR1 as SNHLY and CDR2 as FYNNEI. The CDR3 runs to 12 residues. V lost 9 bases to trimming and J lost 2 bases; unmatched junction nucleotides: 3.

V gene TRBV5-1 combines with J gene TRBJ1-1; a weak D match, TRBD1 (6 bases). Germline V CDR1 and CDR2: SGHRS, YFSETQ. Trimming removed 0 bases at V and 4 bases at J, with 10 bases between. This CDR3 is 14 amino acids long. The CDR3 nucleotides read TGCGCCAGCAGCTTGGAGGGGGTAGGCACTGAAGCTTTCTTT. It is translated as CASSLEGVGTEAFF.

The V gene is TRBV18, the J gene TRBJ1-4; TRBD1 might be the D (6 bases). The germline V gene has CDR1 KGHSH and CDR2 LQKENI. V gave up 3 bases and J gave up 5 bases, with 10 bases separating them. This CDR3 comprises 14 residues. CDR3 sequence reads: CASSPSGQNEKLFF. The DNA of the CDR3 is TGTGCCAGCTCACCTTCGGGACAAAATGAAAAACTGTTTTTT.

This chain joins TRBV27 and TRBJ2-7; possible D gene TRBD2, 5 bases. Per the germline V gene, CDR1 is MNHEY and CDR2 is SMNVEV (reference sequence). The CDR3 contains 14 residues. Trimming pared 5 bases from V and 3 bases from J, leaving 14 bases between. The CDR3 region has the DNA TGTGCCAGCAGTATCTTCCGAGGAGGCTACGAGCAGTACTTC. Translated: CASSIFRGGYEQYF.

The CDR3 loop is CSATTLDTQYF. The CDR3, as DNA: TGCAGTGCCACGACATTAGATACGCAGTATTTT. This chain links TRBV20-1 with TRBJ2-3; D unresolved. The CDR3 totals 11 residues. With 6 bases removed from V and 5 bases from J, the gap between germline ends came to 9 bases. Germline V gene sequence: CDR1 DFQATT, CDR2 SNEGSKA (reference sequence).

Notes on this clone: Other nucleotide sequences in the sample specify the same CDR3. The chain employs TRBV7-3 and TRBJ2-1, with TRBD1 matching 7 bases. J gave up 2 bases and V 2 bases, and 3 bases lay outside the gene matches. Germline V gene data show CDR1 as SGHTA and CDR2 as FQGTGA. The CDR3 totals 15 residues. In DNA form, the CDR3 reads TGTGCCAGCAGCTTAGACAGGGTCCCCTACAATGAGCAGTTCTTC. It codes for CASSLDRVPYNEQFF.

V gene TRBV29-1 combines with J gene TRBJ2-7; 8 bases fit TRBD2. Trimming removed 6 bases from V and 2 bases from J; junction bases left unmatched: 18. Germline V gives CDR1 SQVTM, CDR2 ANQGSEA. The CDR3 loop spans 17 amino acids. The CDR3 is CSVGTAGGAGGTYEQYF. The DNA of the CDR3 is TGCAGCGTAGGCACGGCGGGGGGCGCTGGGGGTACCTACGAGCAGTACTTC.

J is TRBJ2-2 and V is TRBV27; 11 nucleotides match TRBD1. Losses at the gene ends were 3 bases for V and 2 bases for J; bases not matched to a gene: 5. Germline assignment: CDR1 MNHEY and CDR2 SMNVEV (reference sequence). CDR3 length equals 17 residues. CDR3 loop: CASSLDRGLENTGELFF. CDR3 in DNA: TGTGCCAGCAGTTTGGACAGGGGGCTTGAAAACACCGGGGAGCTGTTTTTT.

This chain links TRBV5-1 with TRBJ2-5; D is uncertain. V lost 0 bases and J lost 3, with 9 bases in between. The CDR3 has 14 amino acids. Germline values: CDR1 SGHRS, CDR2 YFSETQ. The CDR3 coding sequence is TGCGCCAGCAGCTTGGGCGTGTTTGAAGAGACCCAGTACTTC. The encoded protein is CASSLGVFEETQYF.

This clone was picked up one time. V and J are TRBV5-6 and TRBJ1-6, with D unclear. The CDR3 totals 16 residues. The germline V gene has CDR1 SGHDT and CDR2 YYEEEE. The V and J ends lost 1 base and 0 bases respectively, with 8 bases between them. The CDR3 sequence: CASSLIGSSYNSPLHF. The CDR3 DNA reads as TGTGCCAGCAGCTTGATTGGTAGCTCCTATAATTCACCCCTCCACTTT.

The chain links TRBV5-8 to TRBJ1-5; D ambiguous. CDR3 length: 15 amino acids. The V end lost 0 bases, the J end lost 0 bases, and 7 bases lay between the germline ends. Germline-derived CDR1 and CDR2 are SGHTS and YDEGEE. CDR3 nucleotide sequence: TGTGCCAGCAGCTTGGGAGGTCATAGCAATCAGCCCCAGCATTTT. It is translated as CASSLGGHSNQPQHF.

This clone was seen just once. This rearrangement joins TRBV10-3 to TRBJ1-1; D call uncertain. Trimming shortened V by 0 bases and J by 1 base, and 18 bases separated the two germline ends. Per germline, CDR1 ENHRY and CDR2 SYGVKD. The length of the CDR3 is 18 residues. CDR3 nucleotide sequence: TGTGCCATCAGTGAGTCGATCGGGGTCGGCATCTCGAACACTGAAGCTTTCTTT. Its protein product is CAISESIGVGISNTEAFF.

This rearrangement joins TRBV2 to TRBJ2-3, with TRBD2 identical over 7 bases. CDR1 and CDR2 (germline): SNHLY, FYNNEI. This CDR3 has 17 residues. Trimming cost V 4 bases and J 4 bases; bases outside gene matches: 14. The CDR3 sequence: CASSATSGTGGSDTQYF. DNA of the CDR3: TGTGCCAGCAGTGCAACCTCCGGGACGGGGGGATCAGATACGCAGTATTTT.

The CDR3 DNA sequence: TGTGCCAGCAGCGGTCCCGGGTATGGCTACACCTTC. Translation gives CASSGPGYGYTF. V usage is TRBV9 and J usage is TRBJ1-2; unclear D gene. The CDR3 runs to 12 residues. V lost 3 bases to trimming and J lost 5 bases, with 8 bases between them. CDR1 and CDR2 (germline): SGDLS, YYNGEE. Supplemented by reference TRBV9 and TRBJ1-2, the full variable domain reads DSGVTQTPKHLITATGQRVTLRCSPRSGDLSVYWYQQSLDQGLQFLIQYYNGEERAKGNILERFSAQQFPDLHSELNLSSLELGDSALYFCASSGPGYGYTFGSGTRLTVV.